This record concerns one T cell receptor (beta chain) sequence. There are 16 residues in the CDR3. Trimming cost V 4 bases and J 0 bases, with 13 bases left between them. The germline CDR1 and CDR2 sequences are SNHLY and FYNNEI. With random hexamers, about 0.45 to 1 ug RNA was reverse transcribed. With immunoSEQ multiplex PCR, TCR beta CDR3 was amplified across 54 Vbeta and 13 Jbeta. MiXCR was run by TCRdb on the immunoSEQ multiplex PCR reads, yielding one entry per CDR3 protein. The repertoire consists of about 150,000 distinct CDR3 sequences, with 90% to 95% occurring once and the leading ten covering 0.15% to 0.2%. This entry is derived from a study of CD8 T cells in Susac syndrome.

V usage is TRBV2 and J usage is TRBJ1-5; D may be TRBD1 (5 bases). Source material: CD4+ T cells from PBMCs. The TCR sequence derives from a human donor with Susac syndrome. The CDR3: CASSVGGTHSNQPQHF. CDR3 in DNA: TGTGCCAGCAGTGTAGGCGGGACCCATAGCAATCAGCCCCAGCATTTT.